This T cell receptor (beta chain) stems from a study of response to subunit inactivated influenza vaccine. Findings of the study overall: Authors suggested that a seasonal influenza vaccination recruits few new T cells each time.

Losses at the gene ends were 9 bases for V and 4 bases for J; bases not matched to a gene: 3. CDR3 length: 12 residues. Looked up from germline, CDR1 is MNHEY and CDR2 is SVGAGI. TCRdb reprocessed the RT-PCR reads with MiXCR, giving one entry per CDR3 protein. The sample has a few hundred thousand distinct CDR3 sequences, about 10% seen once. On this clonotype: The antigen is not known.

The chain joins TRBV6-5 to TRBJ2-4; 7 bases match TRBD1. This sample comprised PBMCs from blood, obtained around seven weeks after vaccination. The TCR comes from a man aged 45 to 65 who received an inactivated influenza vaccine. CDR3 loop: CASPGQKNIQYF. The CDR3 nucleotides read TGTGCCAGTCCGGGACAGAAAAACATTCAGTACTTC.